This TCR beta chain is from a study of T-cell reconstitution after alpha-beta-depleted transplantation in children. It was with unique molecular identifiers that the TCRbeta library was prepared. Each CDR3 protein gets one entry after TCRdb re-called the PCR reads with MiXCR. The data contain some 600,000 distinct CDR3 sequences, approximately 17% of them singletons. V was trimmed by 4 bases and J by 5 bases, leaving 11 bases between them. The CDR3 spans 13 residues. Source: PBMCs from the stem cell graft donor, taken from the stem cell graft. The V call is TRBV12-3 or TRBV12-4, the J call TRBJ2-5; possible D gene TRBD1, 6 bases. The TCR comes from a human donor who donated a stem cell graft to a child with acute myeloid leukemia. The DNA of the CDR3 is TGTGCCAGCAGTTGGGGGCCTGAGGAGACCCAGTACTTC. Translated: CASSWGPEETQYF.